This T cell receptor (beta chain) is drawn from a study of cytomegalovirus exposure and HLA in healthy donors. For this clone: The antigen remains undetermined.

Study findings and constraints: The classifier, whose performance was assessed in both the original and validation cohorts, reportedly diagnosed cytomegalovirus status with high specificity and sensitivity. Productive status was seen about 87% or about 30% of the time for most TCR beta V segments in an earlier analysis. Within a later analysis, the majority of CMV-associated TCR beta chains appeared HLA-restricted.

The PCR was carried out with 60 Vbeta primers and 13 Jbeta primers. TCRdb's copy holds only in-frame clones and misses some; the assay was immunoSEQ multiplex PCR. The sample table includes around 75,000 clones. V gave up 4 bases and J gave up 8 bases; unmatched junction bases: 8. Germline CDR1 is SGHDT and CDR2 is YYEEEE. The CDR3 sequence is 14 residues long. The receptor was derived from a boy aged 5-17 years in good health and CMV-seronegative. The material sequenced was PBMCs. The chain uses TRBV5-6 and TRBJ1-4; 7 bases agree with TRBD1. CDR3 sequence reads: CASSDETGPEKLFF. The CDR3 DNA follows: TGTGCCAGCAGCGACGAGACAGGGCCAGAAAAACTGTTTTTT.